This is a list of T cell receptor beta chains from one sample in a study of cytomegalovirus exposure and HLA in healthy donors. Sequenced by immunoSEQ multiplex PCR; TCRdb stores in-frame clones only, minus some. The repertoire holds about 150,000 clones, with under 80% as singletons. Material for sequencing was PBMCs. The receptors here all came from a woman aged 30 to 39 in good health and CMV-seronegative. CDR3s include the opening cysteine and the closing phenylalanine or tryptophan. Each record gives: clone size, V gene, J gene, D gene, CDR3 DNA, CDR3 protein. A D gene is named only where the DNA matches it firmly. Size is omitted from some rows. Given values are once, few, many or a class for expanded clones.

NA	TRBV5-1	TRBJ1-5	TRBD1	TGCGCCAGCAGCTTGGGACAGGGAGTTCAGCCCCAGCATTTT	CASSLGQGVQPQHF
NA	TRBV7-3	TRBJ1-1	NA	TGTGCCAGCAGCCCAATGGCAGGGCGTGGGGCTTTCTTT	CASSPMAGRGAFF
NA	TRBV10-3	TRBJ1-2	NA	TGTGCCATCAGAACCGGGCCTACCCATTTCGGGGTTGGCTACACCTTC	CAIRTGPTHFGVGYTF
NA	TRBV28	TRBJ1-2	TRBD1	TGTGCCAGCAATGTTGGACAGGGCGCCTCGAAAATACTCTATGGCTACACCTTC	CASNVGQGASKILYGYTF
NA	TRBV19	TRBJ2-1	TRBD1	TGTGCCAGTAGACATTCAATGGGACAGCGTAACAATGAGCAGTTCTTC	CASRHSMGQRNNEQFF
NA	TRBV5-5	TRBJ1-5	TRBD1	TGTGCCAGCAGTCCCACCGGGACAGAAAATCAGCCCCAGCATTTT	CASSPTGTENQPQHF
few	TRBV29-1	TRBJ1-4	TRBD1	TGCAGCGGCCGACAGGGGAGTGAAAAACTGTTTTTT	CSGRQGSEKLFF
NA	TRBV7-3	TRBJ2-2	NA	TGTGCCAGCAGCTTATGGGAGACCGGGGAGCTGTTTTTT	CASSLWETGELFF
few	TRBV7-9	TRBJ1-2	TRBD1	TGTTCCAGCAGCTTAGCGGGGGGACAGGTTGGCTACACCTTC	CSSSLAGGQVGYTF
few	TRBV27	TRBJ2-7	TRBD1	TGTGCCAGCAGTCCTCAGGGGGCCGGGTACTACGAGCAGTACTTC	CASSPQGAGYYEQYF
few	TRBV7-8	TRBJ2-3	TRBD2	TGTGCCAGCAGCTTAAGCGCGGGGGGCAAAAGTCTTACGCAGTATTTT	CASSLSAGGKSLTQYF
NA	TRBV6-1	TRBJ2-1	TRBD2	TGTGCCAGCAGTGAAGCGGGGGGGGGTAACAGGGAGCAGTTCTTC	CASSEAGGGNREQFF
NA	TRBV27	TRBJ1-2	NA	TGTGCCAGCAGTTTATCGATGGGGCGCGGCTACACCTTC	CASSLSMGRGYTF
NA	TRBV5-4	TRBJ2-7	TRBD2	TGTGCCAGCAGCTCCGAGACTAGCGGTTTTTCCTACGAGCAGTACTTC	CASSSETSGFSYEQYF
few	TRBV7-2	TRBJ2-3	NA	TGTGCCAGCAGCTTAGGTCGGGGGACCACAGATACGCAGTATTTT	CASSLGRGTTDTQYF
NA	TRBV6-1	TRBJ1-1	NA	TGTGCCAGCAGGCCTAGAACAGGGCCGAACACTGAAGCTTTCTTT	CASRPRTGPNTEAFF
NA	TRBV5-4	TRBJ2-3	NA	TGTGCCAGCAGCTTGGAGGGGAGCACAGATACGCAGTATTTT	CASSLEGSTDTQYF
few	TRBV14	TRBJ1-2	NA	TGTGCCAGCAGCCAAGATCTGGCAGGGTGGAATGGCTACACCTTC	CASSQDLAGWNGYTF
NA	TRBV5-1	TRBJ2-3	TRBD2	TGCGCCAGCAGCTTGGAGGCTAGCGGGGGGTTCACAGATACGCAGTATTTT	CASSLEASGGFTDTQYF
NA	TRBV14	TRBJ2-7	TRBD1	TGTGCCAGCAGCCAATCGACAGGGCACTACGAGCAGTACTTC	CASSQSTGHYEQYF
NA	TRBV30	TRBJ1-1	NA	TGTGCCTGCCCCACCCGAACCGAGTCTGAAGCTTTCTTT	CACPTRTESEAFF
few	TRBV11-2	TRBJ2-4	NA	TGTGCCAGCAGCATTTACAGGGGAAGGGGGGCAACTGGAAACATTCAGTACTTC	CASSIYRGRGATGNIQYF
NA	TRBV11-2	TRBJ2-7	NA	TGTGCCAGCAGCTTTGGGACTTCCTACGAGCAGTACTTC	CASSFGTSYEQYF
few	TRBV29-1	TRBJ2-5	TRBD1	TGCAGCGTCCACAGGGGCATGGAGACCCAGTACTTC	CSVHRGMETQYF
NA	TRBV6-1	TRBJ1-2	TRBD1	TGTGCCAGCAGTGAAGCCCCGACAGGGAACTATGGCTACACCTTC	CASSEAPTGNYGYTF
NA	TRBV6-5	TRBJ1-1	TRBD1	TGTGCCAGCAGTTCGGACAGGGGACGTCTCACTGAAGCTTTCTTT	CASSSDRGRLTEAFF
NA	TRBV18	TRBJ1-1	NA	TGTGCCTCTAGGGGGGGGCACACTGAAGCTTTCTTT	CASRGGHTEAFF
NA	TRBV11-2	TRBJ2-7	TRBD2	TGTGCCAGCAGCTTAGTGGGCCTAGCGGGGAGCTACGAGCAGTACTTC	CASSLVGLAGSYEQYF
once	TRBV5-6	TRBJ2-7	TRBD1	TGTGCCAGCAGTATTGGGACAGTTTACGAGCAGTACTTC	CASSIGTVYEQYF